This T cell receptor beta chain was documented in a study of cytomegalovirus exposure and HLA in healthy donors. In the PCR, 60 Vbeta and 13 Jbeta primers were used. Some clones are missing from TCRdb's copy, which holds only in-frame ones; the method was immunoSEQ multiplex PCR. The sample has approximately 130,000 clones. As regards this clone: Antigen: not known.

Overall study findings and caveats: Despite most TCR sequences being rare, some public TCRs occurred in many donors. Confirmation in vitro established that three CMV-associated chains were specific for CMV antigens. Presence/absence analyses assumed roughly uniform sequencing depth across donors, which may not hold. The authors listed approximately 160 TCR beta chains as cytomegalovirus-associated.

CDR1 is SGHNT, CDR2 YENEEA, per germline. V trimming: 2 bases; J trimming: 4 bases; junction bases outside the gene matches: 8. This CDR3 contains 15 residues. V is TRBV11-3 and J is TRBJ2-7, with 7 bases aligning to TRBD2. The sequence was collected from a woman aged 60-75 years in good health and CMV-seronegative. What was sequenced was PBMCs. The CDR3 DNA reads TGTGCCAGCAGCTTAAGAGGGAGGGCCTTTTACGAGCAGTACTTC. Translation gives CASSLRGRAFYEQYF.